Listed here is a single TCR beta chain. The data derive from a study of shared T cell receptors in the human thymus. Produced via immunoSEQ multiplex PCR; TCRdb's table is partial and in-frame only. The table records 540,000 or so clones, approximately 78% of them present only once. CDR3 length: 16 amino acids. Trimming at V came to 2 bases and at J to 2 bases, leaving 6 bases not matched to a gene. Germline V gives CDR1 MGHRA, CDR2 YSYEKL. A further study also used this sample, focusing on human thymus T cells. This second study says: Resections that were taken during corrective heart surgery supplied the thymus tissue.

V and J are TRBV4-1 and TRBJ2-7, with 10 bases aligning to TRBD1. Material: thymocytes. The TCR sequence derives from a boy under two years old with a congenital heart defect. The CDR3 loop reads CASSQPGQGSPYEQYF. In DNA, the CDR3 is TGCGCCAGCAGCCAACCGGGACAGGGGTCTCCCTACGAGCAGTACTTC.